Listed below are T cell receptor beta chains from one sample, sequenced in a study of cytomegalovirus exposure and HLA in healthy donors. The method was immunoSEQ multiplex PCR; TCRdb's version includes in-frame clones alone and lacks a portion of them. The data contain about 200,000 clones, approximately 78% of them singletons. The sequencing sample was made of PBMCs. The receptors shown here come from a woman aged 45-65 years in good health and CMV-seropositive. CDR3s include the opening cysteine and the closing phenylalanine or tryptophan. D genes are given only for firm matches. Clone size appears in some rows only: once, few, many, or a class for an expanded clone.

v_call: TRBV28
d_call: .
clone_size: once
j_call: TRBJ1-3
cdr3_aa: CASSPPVGGDGSGNTIYF
cdr3_nt: TGTGCCAGCAGCCCCCCGGTGGGGGGGGACGGATCAGGAAACACCATATATTTT

v_call: TRBV28
d_call: .
clone_size: .
j_call: TRBJ2-7
cdr3_aa: CASSLLYYEQYF
cdr3_nt: TGTGCCAGCAGTTTATTATACTACGAGCAGTACTTC

v_call: TRBV7-9
d_call: .
clone_size: .
j_call: TRBJ1-1
cdr3_aa: CASSPKGQFAAEAFF
cdr3_nt: TGTGCCAGCAGCCCTAAAGGACAGTTTGCGGCTGAAGCTTTCTTT

v_call: TRBV28
d_call: .
clone_size: .
j_call: TRBJ2-7
cdr3_aa: CASSPTDVGSYEQYF
cdr3_nt: TGTGCCAGCAGCCCTACAGACGTGGGCTCCTACGAGCAGTACTTC

v_call: TRBV7-2
d_call: .
clone_size: .
j_call: TRBJ1-2
cdr3_aa: CASSLGASGNYGYTF
cdr3_nt: TGTGCCAGCAGCTTAGGAGCCTCGGGTAACTATGGCTACACCTTC

v_call: TRBV10-3
d_call: TRBD1
clone_size: .
j_call: TRBJ2-7
cdr3_aa: CAIMGQLGSSYEQYF
cdr3_nt: TGTGCCATCATGGGACAGTTGGGCAGCTCCTACGAGCAGTACTTC

v_call: TRBV25-1
d_call: TRBD2
clone_size: few
j_call: TRBJ2-3
cdr3_aa: CASSDQSSGTSSTDTQYF
cdr3_nt: TGTGCCAGCAGTGATCAATCTAGCGGGACCTCTAGCACAGATACGCAGTATTTT

v_call: TRBV7-9
d_call: .
clone_size: .
j_call: TRBJ1-4
cdr3_aa: CASSSRASGPTNEKLFF
cdr3_nt: TGTGCCAGCAGCTCGCGCGCCTCAGGGCCGACTAATGAAAAACTGTTTTTT

v_call: TRBV7-9
d_call: TRBD1
clone_size: .
j_call: TRBJ2-5
cdr3_aa: CASSLGPGQGQETQYF
cdr3_nt: TGTGCCAGCAGCTTAGGCCCCGGACAGGGGCAAGAGACCCAGTACTTC

v_call: TRBV29-1
d_call: .
clone_size: .
j_call: TRBJ2-3
cdr3_aa: CSVAGEGGTDTQYF
cdr3_nt: TGCAGCGTTGCTGGAGAAGGGGGCACAGATACGCAGTATTTT